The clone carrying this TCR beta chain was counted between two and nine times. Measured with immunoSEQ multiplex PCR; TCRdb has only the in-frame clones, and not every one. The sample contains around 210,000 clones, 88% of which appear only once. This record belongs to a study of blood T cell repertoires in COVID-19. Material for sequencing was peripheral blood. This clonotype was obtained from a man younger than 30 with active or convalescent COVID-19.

The CDR3 sequence: CATQMSSYNSPLHF. CDR3 coding DNA: TGTGCCACGCAAATGAGCTCCTATAATTCACCCCTCCACTTT. The V gene is TRBV6-5, the J gene TRBJ1-6; D gene uncertain. The CDR3 totals 14 residues. The germline gives CDR1 MNHEY, CDR2 SVGAGI. The V and J ends lost 10 bases and 0 bases respectively, with 10 bases between them.